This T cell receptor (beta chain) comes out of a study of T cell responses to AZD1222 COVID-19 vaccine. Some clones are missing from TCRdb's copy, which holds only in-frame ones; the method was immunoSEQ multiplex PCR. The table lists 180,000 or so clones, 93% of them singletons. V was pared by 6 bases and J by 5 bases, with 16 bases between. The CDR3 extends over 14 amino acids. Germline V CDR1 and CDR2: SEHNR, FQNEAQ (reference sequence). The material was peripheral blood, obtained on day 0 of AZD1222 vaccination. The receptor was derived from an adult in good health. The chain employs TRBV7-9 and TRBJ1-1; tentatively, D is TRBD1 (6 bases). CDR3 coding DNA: TGTGCCAGCAGGGCTACCGGGGGGCTGACTGAAGCTTTCTTT. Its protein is CASRATGGLTEAFF. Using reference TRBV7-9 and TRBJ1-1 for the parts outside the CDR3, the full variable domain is DTGVSQNPRHKITKRGQNVTFRCDPISEHNRLYWYRQTLGQGPEFLTYFQNEAQLEKSRLLSDRFSAERPKGSFSTLEIQRTEQGDSAMYLCASRATGGLTEAFFGQGTRLTVV.